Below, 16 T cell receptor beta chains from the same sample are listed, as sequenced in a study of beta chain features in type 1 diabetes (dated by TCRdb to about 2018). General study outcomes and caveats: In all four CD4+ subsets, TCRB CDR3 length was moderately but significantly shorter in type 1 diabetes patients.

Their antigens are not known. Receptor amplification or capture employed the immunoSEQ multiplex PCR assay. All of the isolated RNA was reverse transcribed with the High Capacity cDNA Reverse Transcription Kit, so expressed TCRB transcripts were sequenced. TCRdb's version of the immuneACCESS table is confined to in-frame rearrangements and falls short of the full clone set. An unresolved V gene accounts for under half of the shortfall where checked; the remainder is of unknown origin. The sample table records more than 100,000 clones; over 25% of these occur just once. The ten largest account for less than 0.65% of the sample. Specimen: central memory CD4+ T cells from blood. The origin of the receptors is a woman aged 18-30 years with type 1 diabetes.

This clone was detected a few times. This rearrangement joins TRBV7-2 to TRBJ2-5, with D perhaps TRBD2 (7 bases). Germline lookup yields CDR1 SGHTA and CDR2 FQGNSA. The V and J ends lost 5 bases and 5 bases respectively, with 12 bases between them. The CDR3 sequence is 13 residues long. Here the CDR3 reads CASSVGRGETQYF. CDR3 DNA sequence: TGTGCCAGCAGCGTGGGGAGGGGGGAGACCCAGTACTTC. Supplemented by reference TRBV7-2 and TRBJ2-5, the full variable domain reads GAGVSQSPSNKVTEKGKDVELRCDPISGHTALYWYRQSLGQGLEFLIYFQGNSAPDKSGLPSDRFSAERTGGSVSTLTIQRTQQEDSAVYLCASSVGRGETQYFGPGTRLLVL.

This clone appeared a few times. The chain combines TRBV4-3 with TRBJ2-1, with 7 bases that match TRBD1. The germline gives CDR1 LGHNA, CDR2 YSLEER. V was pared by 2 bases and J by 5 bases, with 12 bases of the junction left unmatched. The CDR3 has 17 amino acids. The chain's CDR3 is CASSQLGTVGVDNEQFF. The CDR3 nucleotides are TGCGCCAGCAGCCAACTCGGGACAGTCGGAGTGGACAATGAGCAGTTCTTC.

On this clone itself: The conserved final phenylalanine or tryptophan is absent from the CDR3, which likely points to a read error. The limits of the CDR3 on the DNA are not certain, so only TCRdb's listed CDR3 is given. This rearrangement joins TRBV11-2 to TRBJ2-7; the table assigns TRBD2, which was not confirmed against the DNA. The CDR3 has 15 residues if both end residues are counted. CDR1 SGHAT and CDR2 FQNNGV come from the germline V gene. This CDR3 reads CASSSQGGQPGLAGI.

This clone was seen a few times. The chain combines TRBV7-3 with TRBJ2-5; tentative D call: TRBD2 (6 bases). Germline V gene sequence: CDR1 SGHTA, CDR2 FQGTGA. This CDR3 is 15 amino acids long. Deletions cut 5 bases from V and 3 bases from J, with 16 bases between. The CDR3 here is CASSATGTRKETQYF. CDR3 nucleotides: TGTGCCAGCAGCGCGACCGGGACTCGAAAAGAGACCCAGTACTTC. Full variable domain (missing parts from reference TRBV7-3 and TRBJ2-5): GAGVSQTPSNKVTEKGKYVELRCDPISGHTALYWYRQSLGQGPEFLIYFQGTGAADDSGLPNDRFFAVRPEGSVSTLKIQRTERGDSAVYLCASSATGTRKETQYFGPGTRLLVL.

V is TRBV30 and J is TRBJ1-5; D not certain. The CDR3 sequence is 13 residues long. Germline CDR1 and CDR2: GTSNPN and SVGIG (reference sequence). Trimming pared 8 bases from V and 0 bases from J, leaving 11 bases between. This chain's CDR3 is CAATAHSNQPQHF. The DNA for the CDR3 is TGTGCCGCCACAGCTCATAGCAATCAGCCCCAGCATTTT.

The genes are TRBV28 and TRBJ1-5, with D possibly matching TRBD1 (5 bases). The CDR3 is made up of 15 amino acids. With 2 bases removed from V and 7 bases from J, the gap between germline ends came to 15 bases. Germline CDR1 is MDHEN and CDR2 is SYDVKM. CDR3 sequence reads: CASSLGGRGWQPQHF. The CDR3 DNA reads TGTGCCAGCAGTTTAGGGGGACGGGGGTGGCAGCCCCAGCATTTT.

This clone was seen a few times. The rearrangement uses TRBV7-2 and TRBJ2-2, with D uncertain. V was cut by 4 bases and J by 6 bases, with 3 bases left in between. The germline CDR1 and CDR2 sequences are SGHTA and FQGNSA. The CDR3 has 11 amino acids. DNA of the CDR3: TGTGCCAGCAGCTACTCCGGGGAGCTGTTTTTT. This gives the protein CASSYSGELFF.

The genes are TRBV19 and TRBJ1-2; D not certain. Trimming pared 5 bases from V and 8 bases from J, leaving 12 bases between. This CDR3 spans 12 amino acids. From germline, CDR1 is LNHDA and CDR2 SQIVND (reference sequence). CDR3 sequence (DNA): TGTGCCAGTAGTCTGGGCAGGCAGGGCTACACCTTC. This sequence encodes CASSLGRQGYTF.

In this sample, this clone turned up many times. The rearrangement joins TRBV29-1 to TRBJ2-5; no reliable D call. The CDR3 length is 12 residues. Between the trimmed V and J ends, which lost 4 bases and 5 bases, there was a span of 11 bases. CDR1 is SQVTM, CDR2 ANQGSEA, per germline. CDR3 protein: CSVGSMRETQYF. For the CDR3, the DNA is TGCAGCGTTGGGAGTATGCGGGAGACCCAGTACTTC. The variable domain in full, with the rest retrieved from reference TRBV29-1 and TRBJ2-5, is SAVISQKPSRDICQRGTSLTIQCQVDSQVTMMFWYRQQPGQSLTLIATANQGSEATYESGFVIDKFPISRPNLTFSTLTVSNMSPEDSSIYLCSVGSMRETQYFGPGTRLLVL.

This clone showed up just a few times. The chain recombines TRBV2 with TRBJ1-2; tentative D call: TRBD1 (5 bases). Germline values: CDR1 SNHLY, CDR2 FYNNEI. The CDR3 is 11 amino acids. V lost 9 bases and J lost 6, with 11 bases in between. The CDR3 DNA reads TGTGCCAGGTCCAGGGAACATGGCTACACCTTC. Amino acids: CARSREHGYTF.

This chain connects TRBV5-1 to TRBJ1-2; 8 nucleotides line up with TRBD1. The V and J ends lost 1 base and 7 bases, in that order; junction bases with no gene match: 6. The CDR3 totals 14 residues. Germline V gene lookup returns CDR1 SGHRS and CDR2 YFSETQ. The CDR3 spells CASSLLGTGFGYTF. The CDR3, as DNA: TGCGCCAGCAGCTTGTTGGGGACAGGCTTTGGCTACACCTTC.

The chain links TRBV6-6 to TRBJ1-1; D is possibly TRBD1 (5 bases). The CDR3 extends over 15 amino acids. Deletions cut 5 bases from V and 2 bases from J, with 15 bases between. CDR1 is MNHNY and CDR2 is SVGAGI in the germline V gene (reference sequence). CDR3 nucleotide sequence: TGTGCCAGCAGTGGACACGCCATAGAAAACACTGAAGCTTTCTTT. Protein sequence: CASSGHAIENTEAFF.

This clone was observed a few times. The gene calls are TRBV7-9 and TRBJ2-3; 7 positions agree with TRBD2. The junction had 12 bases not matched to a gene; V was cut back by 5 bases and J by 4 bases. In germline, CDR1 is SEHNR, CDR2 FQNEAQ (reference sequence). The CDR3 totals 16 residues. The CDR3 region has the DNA TGTGCCAGCAGCCTATCACTAGCGCAAGGGGCAGATACGCAGTATTTT. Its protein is CASSLSLAQGADTQYF.

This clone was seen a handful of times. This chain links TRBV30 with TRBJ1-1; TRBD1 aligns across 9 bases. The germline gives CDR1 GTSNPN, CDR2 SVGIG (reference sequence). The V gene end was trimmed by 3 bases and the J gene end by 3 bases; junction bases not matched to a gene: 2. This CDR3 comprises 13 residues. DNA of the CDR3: TGTGCCTGGAGATGGGACAGGGACACTGAAGCTTTCTTT. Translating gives CAWRWDRDTEAFF.

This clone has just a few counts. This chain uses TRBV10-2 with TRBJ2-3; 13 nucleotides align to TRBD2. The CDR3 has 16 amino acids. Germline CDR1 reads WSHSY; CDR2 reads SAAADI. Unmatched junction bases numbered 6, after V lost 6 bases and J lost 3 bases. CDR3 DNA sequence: TGCGCCAGCAGATCTGGACTAGCGGGAGAGACAGATACGCAGTATTTT. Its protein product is CASRSGLAGETDTQYF.

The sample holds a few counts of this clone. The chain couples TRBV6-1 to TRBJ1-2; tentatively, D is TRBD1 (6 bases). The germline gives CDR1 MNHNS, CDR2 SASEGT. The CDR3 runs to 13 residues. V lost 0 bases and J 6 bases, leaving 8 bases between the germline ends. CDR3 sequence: CASSEAGADGYTF. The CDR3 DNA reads TGTGCCAGCAGTGAAGCGGGGGCTGATGGCTACACCTTC.